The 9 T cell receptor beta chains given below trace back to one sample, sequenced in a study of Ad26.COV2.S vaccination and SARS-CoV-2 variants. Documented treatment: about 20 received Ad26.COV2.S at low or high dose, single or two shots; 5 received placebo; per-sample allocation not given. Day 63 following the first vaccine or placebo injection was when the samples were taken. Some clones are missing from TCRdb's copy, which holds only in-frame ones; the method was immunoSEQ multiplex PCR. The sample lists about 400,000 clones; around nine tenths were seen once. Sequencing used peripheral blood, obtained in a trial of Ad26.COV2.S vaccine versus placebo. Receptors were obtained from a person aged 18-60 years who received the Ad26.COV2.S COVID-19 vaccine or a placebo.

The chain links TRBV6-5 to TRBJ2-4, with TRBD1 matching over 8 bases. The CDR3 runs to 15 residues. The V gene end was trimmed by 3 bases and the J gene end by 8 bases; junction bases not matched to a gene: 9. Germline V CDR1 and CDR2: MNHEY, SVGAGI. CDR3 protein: CASSYFPGGQDIQYF. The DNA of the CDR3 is TGTGCCAGCAGTTATTTTCCAGGGGGCCAGGACATTCAGTACTTC.

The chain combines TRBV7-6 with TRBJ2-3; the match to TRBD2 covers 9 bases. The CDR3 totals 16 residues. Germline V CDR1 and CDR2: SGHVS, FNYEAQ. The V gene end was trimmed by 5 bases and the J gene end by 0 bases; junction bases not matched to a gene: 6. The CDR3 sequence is CASSLGAGGSTDTQYF. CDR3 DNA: TGTGCCAGCAGCCTAGGGGCGGGAGGGAGCACAGATACGCAGTATTTT. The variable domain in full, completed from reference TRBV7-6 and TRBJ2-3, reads GAGVSQSPRYKVTKRGQDVALRCDPISGHVSLYWYRQALGQGPEFLTYFNYEAQQDKSGLPNDRFSAERPEGSISTLTIQRTEQRDSAMYRCASSLGAGGSTDTQYFGPGTRLTVL.

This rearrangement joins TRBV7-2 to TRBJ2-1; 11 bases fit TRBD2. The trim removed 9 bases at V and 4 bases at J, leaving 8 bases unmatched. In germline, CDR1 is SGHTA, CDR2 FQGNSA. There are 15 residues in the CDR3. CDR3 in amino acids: CASPRGTSGYNEQFF. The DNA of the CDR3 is TGTGCCAGTCCGCGGGGGACTAGCGGATACAATGAGCAGTTCTTC.

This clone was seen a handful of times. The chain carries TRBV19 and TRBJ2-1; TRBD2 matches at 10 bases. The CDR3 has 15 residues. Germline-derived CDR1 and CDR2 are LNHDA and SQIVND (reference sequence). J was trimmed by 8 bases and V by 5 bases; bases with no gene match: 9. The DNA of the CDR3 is TGTGCCAGTAGTCCCCGAAAAGCGGGAGGGTATGAGCAGTTCTTC. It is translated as CASSPRKAGGYEQFF.

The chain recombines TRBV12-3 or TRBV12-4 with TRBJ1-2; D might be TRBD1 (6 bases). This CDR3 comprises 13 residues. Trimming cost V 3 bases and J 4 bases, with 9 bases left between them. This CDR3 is CASSFTGTYGYTF. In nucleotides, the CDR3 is TGTGCCAGCAGTTTTACAGGGACCTATGGCTACACCTTC.

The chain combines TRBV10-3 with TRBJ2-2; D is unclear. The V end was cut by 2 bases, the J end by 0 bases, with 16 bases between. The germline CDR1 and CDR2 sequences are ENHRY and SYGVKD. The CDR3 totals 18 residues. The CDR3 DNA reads TGTGCCATCAGTGAGCCTTTCCCGGGCTTAGCGAACACCGGGGAGCTGTTTTTT. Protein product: CAISEPFPGLANTGELFF.

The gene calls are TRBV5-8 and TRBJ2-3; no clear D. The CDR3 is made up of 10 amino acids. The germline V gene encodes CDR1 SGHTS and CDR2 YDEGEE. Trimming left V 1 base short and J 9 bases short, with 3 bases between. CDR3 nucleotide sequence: TGTGCCAGCAGCTTGATAACGCAGTATTTT. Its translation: CASSLITQYF.

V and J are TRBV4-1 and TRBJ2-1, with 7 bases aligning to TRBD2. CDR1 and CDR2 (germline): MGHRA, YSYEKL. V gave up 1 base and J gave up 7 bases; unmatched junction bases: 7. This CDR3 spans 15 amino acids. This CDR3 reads CASSQGGRVENEQFF. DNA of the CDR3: TGCGCCAGCAGCCAAGGGGGGAGGGTGGAAAATGAGCAGTTCTTC.

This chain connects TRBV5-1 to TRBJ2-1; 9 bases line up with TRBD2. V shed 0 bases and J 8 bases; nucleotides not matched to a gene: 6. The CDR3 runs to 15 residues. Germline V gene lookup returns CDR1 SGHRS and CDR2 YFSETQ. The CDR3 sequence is CASSLGGRATDEQFF. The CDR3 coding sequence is TGCGCCAGCAGCTTGGGCGGGAGGGCCACGGATGAGCAGTTCTTC.